Listed below are T cell receptor beta chains from one sample, sequenced in a study of blood T cell repertoires in COVID-19. The method was immunoSEQ multiplex PCR; TCRdb's version includes in-frame clones alone and lacks a portion of them. The sample has about 150,000 clones; approximately 80% are singletons. Sequencing was done on a sample of peripheral blood. These receptors originate from a woman aged 80 or over with acute or convalescent COVID-19. CDR3s include the opening cysteine and the closing phenylalanine or tryptophan. The order of the fields is D gene, V gene, CDR3 length, clone size, J gene, CDR3 DNA, CDR3 protein. A D gene is named only where the DNA matches it firmly. Some rows mark clone size as missing; the rest say once, few, many or name a class of expanded clone.

-	TRBV18	16	-	TRBJ2-2	TGTGCCAGCTCATCAGATATCATCCTTAACACCGGGGAGCTGTTTTTT	CASSSDIILNTGELFF
-	TRBV2	15	-	TRBJ1-5	TGTGCCAGCAGTGTACAGCCAAATAGCAATCAGCCCCAGCATTTT	CASSVQPNSNQPQHF
-	TRBV7-2	15	few	TRBJ1-2	TGTGCCAGCAGCCCCTTCCGGGGGGTTGACTATGGCTACACCTTC	CASSPFRGVDYGYTF
TRBD1	TRBV18	16	-	TRBJ1-1	TGTGCCAGCTCGCCCGGGACAGGGGATTTATGGACTGAAGCTTTCTTT	CASSPGTGDLWTEAFF
-	TRBV3-1/TRBV3-2	13	-	TRBJ2-7	TGTGCCAGCAGCCAAGGGGGCTTCTACGAGCAGTACTTC	CASSQGGFYEQYF
TRBD1	TRBV6-5	15	-	TRBJ1-5	TGTGCCAGCGACTCGGGACAGGGGGGAAATCAGCCCCAGCATTTT	CASDSGQGGNQPQHF
-	TRBV6-5	12	-	TRBJ2-3	TGTGCCTCCACGGGTAACACAGATACGCAGTATTTT	CASTGNTDTQYF
TRBD1	TRBV6-5	14	-	TRBJ1-1	TGTGCCAGCAGTTGGGGACAGGGGAACACTGAAGCTTTCTTT	CASSWGQGNTEAFF
TRBD1	TRBV5-1	15	-	TRBJ1-4	TGCGCCAGCAGCGCCTCGGACAGGGAGAATGAAAAACTGTTTTTT	CASSASDRENEKLFF
-	TRBV6-1	14	-	TRBJ1-1	TGTGCCAGCAGTGAAGGGACAGCGAACACTGAAGCTTTCTTT	CASSEGTANTEAFF
TRBD1	TRBV27	14	-	TRBJ1-2	TGTGCCAGCAGTTTTAGCGGACAGGGCTATGGCTACACCTTC	CASSFSGQGYGYTF
TRBD1	TRBV18	15	-	TRBJ2-7	TGTGCCAGCTCACCATCTGGGACAGGGGACCACGAGCAGTACTTC	CASSPSGTGDHEQYF
TRBD2	TRBV5-1	15	few	TRBJ2-3	TGCGCCAGCAGAGAAGGCGGGGGGGCCTCAGATACGCAGTATTTT	CASREGGGASDTQYF
TRBD1	TRBV2	14	-	TRBJ1-1	TGTGCCAGCAGTGAATCCGAAGGGGACAGGAGAGCTTTCTTT	CASSESEGDRRAFF
TRBD1	TRBV18	14	-	TRBJ1-5	TGTGCCAGCTCCCGCGACAGGGGCAATCAGCCCCAGCATTTT	CASSRDRGNQPQHF
-	TRBV14	16	-	TRBJ2-3	TGTGCCAGCAGCCAAGAGGGGCTAGCGAGCACAGATACGCAGTATTTT	CASSQEGLASTDTQYF
-	TRBV18	14	-	TRBJ1-5	TGTGCCAGCTCACCAACAGATAGCAATCAGCCCCAGCATTTT	CASSPTDSNQPQHF
-	TRBV30	12	-	TRBJ2-1	TGTGCCTGGAGTTTCACAGGGATGGAGCAGTTCTTC	CAWSFTGMEQFF
-	TRBV6-5	15	-	TRBJ2-1	TGTGCCAGCTGTAGGGGGGGTCTTATATACAATGAGCAGTTCTTC	CASCRGGLIYNEQFF
-	TRBV12-5	13	-	TRBJ1-2	TGTGCTAGTGCCTCCGACACGAACTATGGCTACACCTTC	CASASDTNYGYTF
-	TRBV2	15	-	TRBJ1-1	TGTGCCAGCAGTCTCGTACAGGGATGGTCCACTGAAGCTTTCTTT	CASSLVQGWSTEAFF
TRBD1	TRBV19	16	few	TRBJ1-4	TGTGCCAGTAGTCTTTCTTCCGGGACAGGGTATGAAAAACTGTTTTTT	CASSLSSGTGYEKLFF
-	TRBV5-1	15	-	TRBJ2-3	TGCGCCAGCAGCTCCGGAGGTGGCGCAGTACATACGCAGTATTTT	CASSSGGGAVHTQYF
-	TRBV2	12	-	TRBJ1-5	TGTGCCAGCAGTGAGAGTGATCAGCCCCAGCATTTT	CASSESDQPQHF
TRBD1	TRBV10-1	16	-	TRBJ1-3	TGCGCCAGCAGTGCGGGACAGGGAACGGCTGGAAACACCATATATTTT	CASSAGQGTAGNTIYF
-	TRBV10-3	14	-	TRBJ1-2	TGTGCCATCAGCGACGGGACTGAAATCTATGGCTACACCTTC	CAISDGTEIYGYTF
TRBD1	TRBV6-1	16	-	TRBJ1-2	TGTGCCAGCAGTGGGGTAGGGGGACAGGGCTACTATGGCTACACCTTC	CASSGVGGQGYYGYTF
TRBD1	TRBV5-1	18	few	TRBJ1-4	TGCGCCAGCAGCCTCACCGGGACAGGGACGCTGTGGAATGAAAAACTGTTTTTT	CASSLTGTGTLWNEKLFF
TRBD1	TRBV13	14	-	TRBJ1-6	TGTGCCAGCAGCCTTATAGGGGGCGGTTCACCCCTCCACTTT	CASSLIGGGSPLHF
-	TRBV18	16	-	TRBJ1-1	TGTGCCAGCTCACCACAACCGGGAAGCCTGTTCGTTGAAGCTTTCTTT	CASSPQPGSLFVEAFF
TRBD1	TRBV24-1	16	-	TRBJ2-2	TGTGCCACCAGTGATCCCGGGACAGGGGTAGCCGGGGAGCTGTTTTTT	CATSDPGTGVAGELFF
-	TRBV5-4	15	-	TRBJ1-1	TGTGCCAGCAGCTTGGCTCTGGGTCGGGACACTGAAGCTTTCTTT	CASSLALGRDTEAFF
TRBD2	TRBV5-1	15	-	TRBJ2-5	TGCGCCAGCGGCGGACTAGCGGGGAACCAAGAGACCCAGTACTTC	CASGGLAGNQETQYF
TRBD2	TRBV9	14	-	TRBJ2-3	TGTGCCAGCAGCATCCGGACTAGCGCAGATACGCAGTATTTT	CASSIRTSADTQYF
-	TRBV5-4	13	-	TRBJ1-2	TGTGCCAGCAGCTTCCTGGGGGCCCCAGGCTACACCTTC	CASSFLGAPGYTF
TRBD2	TRBV19	15	many	TRBJ2-7	TGTGCCAGTGGTAGCGGGGGGGCCCAAACCTACGAGCAGTACTTC	CASGSGGAQTYEQYF
-	TRBV7-9	15	-	TRBJ2-3	TGTGCCAGCAGCTTAGCCGACATTGCCACAGATACGCAGTATTTT	CASSLADIATDTQYF
-	TRBV7-2	16	-	TRBJ1-2	TGTGCCAGCAGCTTAGCGCGGGGGGGCCGAAACTATGGCTACACCTTC	CASSLARGGRNYGYTF
TRBD1	TRBV5-5	15	-	TRBJ1-5	TGTGCCAGCCACGTCTCCGGGACAGTAGATCAGCCCCAGCATTTT	CASHVSGTVDQPQHF
TRBD1	TRBV10-3	12	-	TRBJ1-2	TGTGCCATCTGGGACAGCGGCTATGGCTACACCTTC	CAIWDSGYGYTF
-	TRBV7-9	15	-	TRBJ2-3	TGTGCCAGCAGCCTAGAGGCGGCGGCTACAGATACGCAGTATTTT	CASSLEAAATDTQYF
-	TRBV7-2	13	few	TRBJ2-1	TGTGCCAGCAGCTCCGGTCCTGACAATGAGCAGTTCTTC	CASSSGPDNEQFF
TRBD2	TRBV19	14	few	TRBJ2-2	TGTGCCACCAGACTAGCGGGACCGCTCGGGGAGCTGTTTTTT	CATRLAGPLGELFF
-	TRBV25-1	15	few	TRBJ2-2	TGTGCCAGCAGTGATCTATTAGGGGTCTCCGGGGAGCTGTTTTTT	CASSDLLGVSGELFF
-	TRBV5-1	16	few	TRBJ2-2	TGCGCCAGCAGCTTATCAATCGGAGGCGACACCGGGGAGCTGTTTTTT	CASSLSIGGDTGELFF
-	TRBV27	15	-	TRBJ1-6	TGTGCCAGCAGTTTAACAGGGAGATATAATTCACCCCTCCACTTT	CASSLTGRYNSPLHF
-	TRBV2	12	-	TRBJ2-1	TGTGCCAGCAACGAGCGATACAATGAGCAGTTCTTC	CASNERYNEQFF
-	TRBV5-4	15	-	TRBJ2-2	TGTGCCAGCAGCTTGCCAGGGGAATACACCGGGGAGCTGTTTTTT	CASSLPGEYTGELFF
-	TRBV10-2	14	few	TRBJ1-1	TGCGCCAGCAGAGAGACCCAGGGGAACACTGAAGCTTTCTTT	CASRETQGNTEAFF
TRBD2	TRBV9	17	few	TRBJ2-7	TGTGCCAGCAGCGTAGGACCGGGCCTAGCGGGGCGCTACGAGCAGTACTTC	CASSVGPGLAGRYEQYF
-	TRBV6-4	13	-	TRBJ2-2	TGTGCCAGCAGCGCCTATGTGGCCGGGGAGCTGTTTTTT	CASSAYVAGELFF